The sequence of this TCR beta chain was determined in a study of long-term antiretroviral therapy in people with HIV. Study-level background: A decade or so separates the oldest specimens from the later 2015 immediate-ART recommendation.

Version v3.0 of the immunoSEQ assay was performed at survey level. Sequencing was designed to cover roughly 40,000-50,000 T-cell genomes in each sample. The protocol was immunoSEQ multiplex PCR, while the TCRdb copy is restricted to in-frame clones and leaves out a portion. The table lists some 38,000 clones, around 75% of them singletons. This clone has a handful of counts. Its target is not known. The germline V gene has CDR1 MNHEY and CDR2 SVGAGI. Trimming left V 7 bases short and J 0 bases short, with 10 bases between. The CDR3 loop spans 13 amino acids. Regarding the study as a whole: HIV repertoires had narrower CDR3 length ranges than controls. Following ART, diversity rose but still fell short of transplant donor controls.

The material sequenced was unsorted PBMCs, taken 1.5 years after starting antiretroviral therapy. This chain uses TRBV6-5 with TRBJ2-7, with D unresolved. This receptor was obtained from a man between 18 and 29 years old with HIV. CDR3 residues: CASKSEYSYEQYF. The CDR3 coding sequence is TGTGCCAGCAAATCAGAATACTCCTACGAGCAGTACTTC.